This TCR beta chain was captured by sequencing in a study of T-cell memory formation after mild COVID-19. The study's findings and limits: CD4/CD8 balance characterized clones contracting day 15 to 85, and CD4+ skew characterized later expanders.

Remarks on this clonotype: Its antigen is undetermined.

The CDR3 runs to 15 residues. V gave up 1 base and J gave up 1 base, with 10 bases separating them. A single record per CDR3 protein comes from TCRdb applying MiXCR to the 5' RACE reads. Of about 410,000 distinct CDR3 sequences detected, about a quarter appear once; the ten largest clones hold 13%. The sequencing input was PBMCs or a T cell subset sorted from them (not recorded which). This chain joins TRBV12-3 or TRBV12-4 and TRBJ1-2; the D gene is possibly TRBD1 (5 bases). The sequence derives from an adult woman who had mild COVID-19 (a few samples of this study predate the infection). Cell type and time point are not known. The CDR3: CASSLGGDGNYGYTF. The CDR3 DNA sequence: TGTGCCAGCAGTTTAGGAGGGGACGGTAACTATGGCTACACCTTC.